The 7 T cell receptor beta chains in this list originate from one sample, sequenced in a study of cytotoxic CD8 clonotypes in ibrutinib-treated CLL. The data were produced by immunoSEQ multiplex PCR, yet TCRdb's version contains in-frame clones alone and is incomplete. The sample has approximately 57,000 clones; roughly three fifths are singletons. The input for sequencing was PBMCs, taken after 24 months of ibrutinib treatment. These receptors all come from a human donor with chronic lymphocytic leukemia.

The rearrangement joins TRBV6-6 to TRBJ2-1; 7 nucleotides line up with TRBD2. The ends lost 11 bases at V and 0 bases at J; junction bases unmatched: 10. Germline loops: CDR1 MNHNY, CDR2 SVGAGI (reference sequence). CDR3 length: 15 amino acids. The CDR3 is CAVMGDYRSYNEQFF. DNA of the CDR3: TGTGCCGTCATGGGGGACTATCGCTCCTACAATGAGCAGTTCTTC.

CDR3 bases: TGTGCCAGCTCACCGGGGACAGCGGATATCAAGCAGTACTTC. The encoded protein is CASSPGTADIKQYF. The chain joins TRBV18 to TRBJ2-7, with 7 bases aligning to TRBD1. Germline V CDR1 and CDR2: KGHSH, LQKENI. There are 14 residues in the CDR3. With 3 bases clipped from V and 8 bases from J, the junction kept 10 bases outside the gene matches. Complete variable domain (other parts from reference TRBV18 and TRBJ2-7): NAGVMQNPRHLVRRRGQEARLRCSPMKGHSHVYWYRQLPEEGLKFMVYLQKENIIDESGMPKERFSAEFPKEGPSILRIQQVVRGDSAAYFCASSPGTADIKQYFGPGTRLTVT.

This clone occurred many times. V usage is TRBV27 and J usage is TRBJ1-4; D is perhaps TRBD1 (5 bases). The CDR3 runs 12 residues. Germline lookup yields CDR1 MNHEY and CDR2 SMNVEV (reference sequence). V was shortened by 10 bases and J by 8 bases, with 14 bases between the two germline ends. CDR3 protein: CATRRGGEKLFF. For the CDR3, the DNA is TGTGCCACCCGTAGGGGTGGAGAAAAACTGTTTTTT.

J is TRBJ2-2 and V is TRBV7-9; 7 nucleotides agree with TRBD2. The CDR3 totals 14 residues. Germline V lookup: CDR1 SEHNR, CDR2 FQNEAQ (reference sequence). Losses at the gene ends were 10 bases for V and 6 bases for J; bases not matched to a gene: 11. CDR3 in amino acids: CATRAGKEAGELFF. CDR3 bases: TGTGCCACTCGAGCGGGGAAGGAAGCCGGGGAGCTGTTTTTT.

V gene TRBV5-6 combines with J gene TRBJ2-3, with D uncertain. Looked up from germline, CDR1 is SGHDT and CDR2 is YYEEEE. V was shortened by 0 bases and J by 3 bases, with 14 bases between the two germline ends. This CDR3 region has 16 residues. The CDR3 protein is CASSLAAFRRTDTQYF. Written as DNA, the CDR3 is TGTGCCAGCAGCTTGGCCGCGTTCAGACGTACAGATACGCAGTATTTT.

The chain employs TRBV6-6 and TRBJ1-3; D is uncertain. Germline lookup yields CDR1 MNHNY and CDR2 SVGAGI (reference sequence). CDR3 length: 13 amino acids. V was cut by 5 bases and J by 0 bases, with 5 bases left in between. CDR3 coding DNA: TGTGCCAGCAGTACTAGCTCTGGAAACACCATATATTTT. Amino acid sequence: CASSTSSGNTIYF.

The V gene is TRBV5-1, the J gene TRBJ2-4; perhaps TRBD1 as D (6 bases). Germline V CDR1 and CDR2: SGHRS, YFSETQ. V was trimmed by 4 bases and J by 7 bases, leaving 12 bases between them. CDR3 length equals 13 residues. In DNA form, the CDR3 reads TGCGCCAGCAGCGTTACAGGGATGAACATTCAGTACTTC. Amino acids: CASSVTGMNIQYF.